The sequence of this TCR beta chain was determined in a study of T cells expressing NK-cell markers. Study-level information: Investigators obtained TCR beta repertoires from sorted CD3+CD56+NKG2C+, CD3+CD56+NKG2C- and CD3+CD56-NKG2C+ T cells. Seven of the eight sequenced donors were classified as HCMV-seropositive, and one was classified as seronegative. Notes on the study in general: A range of about 1.0-8% of CD8+ T cells consisted of dominant NKG2C+ clonotypes in six donors. Dominance of the CD3+CD56-NKG2C+ fraction by these clonotypes also held in several donors.

TCRdb reprocessed the 5' RACE reads, keeping one entry per CDR3 protein, no DNA. The ten most abundant clones cover almost 1.5% of a sample with about 430,000 distinct CDR3 sequences. CDR1 and CDR2 (germline): SGHRS, YFSETQ. The CDR3 has 15 residues. Of note for this clonotype: The antigen is not known.

The origin of this receptor is a woman aged 45 to 65 in good health. The sequencing input was blood T cells: a sorted CD56 or NKG2C T cell subset, CD4+ or CD8+ T cells, or bulk PBMC T cells (not recorded which). The chain has TRBV5-1 and TRBJ2-5; with no DNA, the TCRdb D assignment of TRBD2 cannot be verified. CDR3 region: CASSSLVGSSETQYF.